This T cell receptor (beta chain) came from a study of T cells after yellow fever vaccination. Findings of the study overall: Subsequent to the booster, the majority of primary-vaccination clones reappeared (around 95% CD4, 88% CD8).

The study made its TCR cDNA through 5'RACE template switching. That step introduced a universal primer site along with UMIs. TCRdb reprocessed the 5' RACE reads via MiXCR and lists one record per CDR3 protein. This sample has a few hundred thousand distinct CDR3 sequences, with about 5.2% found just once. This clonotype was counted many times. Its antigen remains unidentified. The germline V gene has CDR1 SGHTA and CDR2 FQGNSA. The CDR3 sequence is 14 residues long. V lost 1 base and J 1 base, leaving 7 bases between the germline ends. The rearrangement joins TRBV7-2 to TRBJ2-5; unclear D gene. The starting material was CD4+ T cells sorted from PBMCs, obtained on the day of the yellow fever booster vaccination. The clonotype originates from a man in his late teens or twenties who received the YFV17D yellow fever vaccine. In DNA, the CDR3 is TGTGCCAGCAGCTTAGTGTCCCTCCAAGAGACCCAGTACTTC. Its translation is CASSLVSLQETQYF. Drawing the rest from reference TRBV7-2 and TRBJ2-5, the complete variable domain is GAGVSQSPSNKVTEKGKDVELRCDPISGHTALYWYRQSLGQGLEFLIYFQGNSAPDKSGLPSDRFSAERTGGSVSTLTIQRTQQEDSAVYLCASSLVSLQETQYFGPGTRLLVL.